This TCR beta chain was found in a study of identical twins. Study-level results: Cord blood beta clonotypes present at high abundance carried fewer insertions; no such pattern appeared in memory repertoires. Monozygotic twins shared more out-of-frame TCR alpha than recombination models predicted.

Carrying unique molecular identifiers, the cDNA also gained a universal primer site through template switching. TCRdb reanalysed the 5' RACE reads using MiXCR and keeps one entry per CDR3 protein. The sample lists approximately 490,000 distinct CDR3 sequences, 20% to 25% occurring once. The CDR3 has 14 residues. V dropped 5 bases and J dropped 6 bases, with 16 bases sitting between them. On this clonotype itself: Antigen: not known.

This sample was also put to use in a study of yellow fever vaccine responses in identical twins.

The sample consisted of CD4+ T cells sorted from blood. The chain links TRBV12-3 or TRBV12-4 to TRBJ1-2, with D possibly being TRBD1 (5 bases). This receptor was obtained from a woman aged 18 to 35 in good health. CDR3 loop: CASSAASGYDGYTF. The DNA of the CDR3 is TGTGCCAGCAGTGCCGCTTCAGGGTATGATGGCTACACCTTC.